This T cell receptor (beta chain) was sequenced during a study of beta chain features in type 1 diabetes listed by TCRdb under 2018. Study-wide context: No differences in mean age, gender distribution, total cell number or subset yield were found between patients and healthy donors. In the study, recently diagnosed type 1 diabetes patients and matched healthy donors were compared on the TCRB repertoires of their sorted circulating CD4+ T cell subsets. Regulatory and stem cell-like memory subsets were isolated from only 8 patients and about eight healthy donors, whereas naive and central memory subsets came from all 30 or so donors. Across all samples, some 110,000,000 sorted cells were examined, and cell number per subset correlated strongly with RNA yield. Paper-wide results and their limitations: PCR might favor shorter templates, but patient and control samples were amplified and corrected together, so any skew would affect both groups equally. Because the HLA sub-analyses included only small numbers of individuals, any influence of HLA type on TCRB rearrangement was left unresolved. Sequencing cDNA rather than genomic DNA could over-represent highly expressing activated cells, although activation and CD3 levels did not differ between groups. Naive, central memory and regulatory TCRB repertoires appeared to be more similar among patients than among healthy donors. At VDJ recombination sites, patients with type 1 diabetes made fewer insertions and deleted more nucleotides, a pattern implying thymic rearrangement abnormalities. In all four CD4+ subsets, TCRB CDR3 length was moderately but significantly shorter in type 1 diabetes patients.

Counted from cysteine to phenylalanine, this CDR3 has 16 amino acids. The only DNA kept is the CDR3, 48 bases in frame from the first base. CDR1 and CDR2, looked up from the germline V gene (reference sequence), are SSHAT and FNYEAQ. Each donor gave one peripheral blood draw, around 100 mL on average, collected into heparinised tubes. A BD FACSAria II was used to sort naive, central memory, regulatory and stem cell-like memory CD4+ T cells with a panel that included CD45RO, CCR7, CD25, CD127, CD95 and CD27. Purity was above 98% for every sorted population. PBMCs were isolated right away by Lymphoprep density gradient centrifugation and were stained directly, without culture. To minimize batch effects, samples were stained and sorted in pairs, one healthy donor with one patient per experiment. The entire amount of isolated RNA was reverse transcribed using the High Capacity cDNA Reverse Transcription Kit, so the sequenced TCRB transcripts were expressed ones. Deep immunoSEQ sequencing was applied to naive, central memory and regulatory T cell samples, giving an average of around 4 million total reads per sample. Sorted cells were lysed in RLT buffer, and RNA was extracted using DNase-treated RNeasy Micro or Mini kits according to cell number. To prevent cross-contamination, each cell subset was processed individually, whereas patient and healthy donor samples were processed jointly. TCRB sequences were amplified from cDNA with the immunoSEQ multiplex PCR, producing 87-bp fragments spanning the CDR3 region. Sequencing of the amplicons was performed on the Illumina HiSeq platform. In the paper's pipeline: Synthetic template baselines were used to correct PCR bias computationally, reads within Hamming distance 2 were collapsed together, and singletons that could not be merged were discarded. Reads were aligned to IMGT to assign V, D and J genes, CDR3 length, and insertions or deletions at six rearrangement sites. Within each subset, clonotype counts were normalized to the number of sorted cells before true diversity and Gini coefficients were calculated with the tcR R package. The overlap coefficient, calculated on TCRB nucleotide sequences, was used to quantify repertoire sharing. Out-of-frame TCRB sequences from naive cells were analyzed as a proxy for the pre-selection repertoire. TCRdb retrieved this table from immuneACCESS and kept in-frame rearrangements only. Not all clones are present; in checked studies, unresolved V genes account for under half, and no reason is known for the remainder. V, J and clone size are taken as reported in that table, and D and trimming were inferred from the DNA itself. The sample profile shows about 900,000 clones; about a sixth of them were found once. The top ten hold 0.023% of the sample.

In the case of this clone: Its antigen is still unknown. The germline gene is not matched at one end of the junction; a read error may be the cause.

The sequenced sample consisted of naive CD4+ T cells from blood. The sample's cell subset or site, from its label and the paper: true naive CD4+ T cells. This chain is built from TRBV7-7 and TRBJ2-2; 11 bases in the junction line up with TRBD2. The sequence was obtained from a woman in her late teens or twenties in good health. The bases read TGTGCTAGCAGCTTATACGCTAGCGGGAGGTCCGGGGAGCTGTTTTTT. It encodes CASSLYASGRSGELFF.